This T cell receptor beta chain appears in the sequencing data of a study of shared clonotypes between healthy human individuals. The data were produced by immunoSEQ multiplex PCR, yet TCRdb's version contains in-frame clones alone and is incomplete. The table records about 820,000 clones, around 92% of them present only once. The naive CD8 fraction comprised CD45RO-negative cells positively selected for CCR7 and excluded terminally differentiated effector memory CD45RA+ cells. In the case of this clone: Its antigen is not known.

The CDR3 consists of 17 residues. Trimming took 3 bases from V and 0 from J, leaving 15 bases between them. CDR1 is MNHEY, CDR2 SMNVEV, per germline (reference sequence). Study results and caveats: Sorted-subset sequencing was shown by rarefaction to be incomplete despite large depth. Shared across several donors were around 5% of the naive CD4 clonotypes.

The receptor comes from a man under 40 in good health. Sequenced material: naive CD8+ T cells sorted from blood. The chain is built from TRBV27 and TRBJ2-1; TRBD1 is a possible D gene (6 bases). This CDR3 is CASSFLVTGYSYNEQFF. CDR3 DNA sequence: TGTGCCAGCAGTTTCCTTGTCACAGGGTACTCCTACAATGAGCAGTTCTTC.